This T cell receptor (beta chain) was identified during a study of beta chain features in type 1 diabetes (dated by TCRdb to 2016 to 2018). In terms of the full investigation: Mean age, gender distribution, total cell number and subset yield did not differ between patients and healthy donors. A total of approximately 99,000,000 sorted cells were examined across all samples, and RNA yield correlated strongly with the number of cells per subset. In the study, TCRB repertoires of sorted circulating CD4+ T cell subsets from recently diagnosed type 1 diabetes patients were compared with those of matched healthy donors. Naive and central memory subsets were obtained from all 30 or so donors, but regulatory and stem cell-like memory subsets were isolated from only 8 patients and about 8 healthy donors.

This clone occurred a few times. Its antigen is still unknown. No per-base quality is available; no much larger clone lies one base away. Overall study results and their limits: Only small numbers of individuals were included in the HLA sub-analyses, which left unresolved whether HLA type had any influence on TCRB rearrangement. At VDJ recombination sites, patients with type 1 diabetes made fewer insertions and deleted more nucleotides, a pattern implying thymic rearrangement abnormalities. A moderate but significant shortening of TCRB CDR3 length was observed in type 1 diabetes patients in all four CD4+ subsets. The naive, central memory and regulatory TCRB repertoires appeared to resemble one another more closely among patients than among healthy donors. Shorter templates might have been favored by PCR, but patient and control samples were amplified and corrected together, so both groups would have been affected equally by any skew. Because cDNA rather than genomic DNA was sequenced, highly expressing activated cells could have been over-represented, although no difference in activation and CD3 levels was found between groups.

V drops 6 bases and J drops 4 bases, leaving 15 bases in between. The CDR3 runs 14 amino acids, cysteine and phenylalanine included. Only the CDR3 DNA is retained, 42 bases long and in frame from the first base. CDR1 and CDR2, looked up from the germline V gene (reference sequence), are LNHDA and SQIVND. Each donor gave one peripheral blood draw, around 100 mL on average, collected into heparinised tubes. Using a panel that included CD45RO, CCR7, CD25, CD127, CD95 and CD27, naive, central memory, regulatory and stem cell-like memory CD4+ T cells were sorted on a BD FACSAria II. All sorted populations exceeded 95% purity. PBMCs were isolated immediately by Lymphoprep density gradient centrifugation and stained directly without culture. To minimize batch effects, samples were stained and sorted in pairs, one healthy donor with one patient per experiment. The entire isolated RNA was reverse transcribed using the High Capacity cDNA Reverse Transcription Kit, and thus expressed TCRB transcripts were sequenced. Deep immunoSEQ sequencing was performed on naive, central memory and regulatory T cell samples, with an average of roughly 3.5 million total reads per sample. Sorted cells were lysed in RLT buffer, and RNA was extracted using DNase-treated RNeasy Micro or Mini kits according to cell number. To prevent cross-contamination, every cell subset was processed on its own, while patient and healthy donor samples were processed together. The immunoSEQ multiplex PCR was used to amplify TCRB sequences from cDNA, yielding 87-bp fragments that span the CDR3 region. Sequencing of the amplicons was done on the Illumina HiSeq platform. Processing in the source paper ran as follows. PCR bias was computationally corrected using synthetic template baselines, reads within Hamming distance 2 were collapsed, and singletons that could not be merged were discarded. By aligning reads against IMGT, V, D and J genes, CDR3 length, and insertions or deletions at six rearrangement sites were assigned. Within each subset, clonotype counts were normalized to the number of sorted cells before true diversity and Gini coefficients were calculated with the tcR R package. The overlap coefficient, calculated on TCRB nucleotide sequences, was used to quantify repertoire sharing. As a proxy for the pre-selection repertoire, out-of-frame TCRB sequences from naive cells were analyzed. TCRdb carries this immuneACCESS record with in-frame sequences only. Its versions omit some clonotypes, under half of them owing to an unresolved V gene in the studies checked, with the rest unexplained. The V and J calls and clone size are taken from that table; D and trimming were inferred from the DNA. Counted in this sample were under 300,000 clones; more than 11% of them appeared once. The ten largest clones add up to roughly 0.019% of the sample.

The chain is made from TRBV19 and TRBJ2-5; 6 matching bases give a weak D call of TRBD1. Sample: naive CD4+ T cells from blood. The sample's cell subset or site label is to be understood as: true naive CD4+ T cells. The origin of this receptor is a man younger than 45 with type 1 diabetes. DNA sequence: TGTGCCAGTAGCGGACAGTTCGGCGGAGAGACCCAGTACTTC. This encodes CASSGQFGGETQYF.